The present entry profiles one T cell receptor beta chain with its context. As yet, its antigen is unknown. The CDR3 loop spans 14 amino acids. V shed 6 bases and J shed 1 base, with 10 bases lying between them. Germline CDR1 and CDR2: MNHNY and SVGAGI (reference sequence). PCR involved 60 Vbeta and 13 Jbeta primers. Method: immunoSEQ multiplex PCR; TCRdb's copy keeps in-frame clones and lacks some. The repertoire holds about 180,000 clones, with 80% as singletons. The sample comes from a study of cytomegalovirus exposure and HLA in healthy donors. Overall study results and limits: Common viral pathogens (according to a later analysis) appeared linked to several of the most significant clusters.

The specimen sequenced was PBMCs. V gene TRBV6-6 combines with J gene TRBJ1-5, with TRBD1 as a possible D gene (5 bases). This TCR was sampled from a woman in her twenties or thirties in good health and CMV-seronegative. For the CDR3, the DNA is TGTGCCAGCAGGGTGGACATGAGCAATCAGCCCCAGCATTTT. This codes for CASRVDMSNQPQHF.